The 28 T cell receptor beta chains below all came from one sample that was sequenced in a study of OX40 agonist ivuxolimab in advanced cancers. Method: immunoSEQ multiplex PCR; TCRdb's copy keeps in-frame clones and lacks some. The sample has approximately 50,000 clones, about 88% seen once. The sample in question was CD4+ or CD8+ T cells sorted from blood, obtained in a trial of the OX40 agonist ivuxolimab. These receptors were collected from an adult with an advanced solid tumor such as melanoma, head and neck, liver or kidney cancer.

The chain uses TRBV27 and TRBJ2-6; D not certain. This CDR3 has 13 amino acids. The V gene lost 6 bases and the J gene lost 0 bases, with 3 bases spanning the gap. Germline loops: CDR1 MNHEY, CDR2 SMNVEV (reference sequence). CDR3 protein: CASSRSGANVLTF. DNA of the CDR3: TGTGCCAGCAGCCGCTCTGGGGCCAACGTCCTGACTTTC.

The V and J genes are TRBV29-1 and TRBJ2-7; the D gene is possibly TRBD1 (6 bases). V dropped 5 bases and J dropped 3 bases, with 11 bases sitting between them. Germline CDR1 reads SQVTM; CDR2 reads ANQGSEA. CDR3 size: 12 residues. CDR3 sequence (DNA): TGCAGCGTTAGGACAGCCAACTACGAGCAGTACTTC. Translated, it gives CSVRTANYEQYF.

CDR3 sequence: CASSQTGGVSPLHF. CDR3 nucleotides: TGTGCCAGCAGCCAAACCGGAGGCGTATCACCCCTCCACTTT. V and J are TRBV25-1 and TRBJ1-6; D unclear. The germline gives CDR1 MGHDK, CDR2 SYGVNS. This CDR3 has 14 amino acids. Trimming pared 6 bases from V and 10 bases from J, leaving 16 bases between.

The V call is TRBV2, the J call TRBJ2-1; 10 positions agree with TRBD2. Germline CDR1 and CDR2: SNHLY and FYNNEI. This CDR3 comprises 15 residues. J lost 8 bases, V lost 4 bases, and 8 bases had no gene match. The CDR3 DNA follows: TGTGCCAGCAGTGGGCTAGCGGGAGTGGGGCATGAGCAGTTCTTC. This codes for CASSGLAGVGHEQFF.

This clone was seen just once. This sequence joins TRBV25-1 and TRBJ2-7; the match to TRBD1 covers 10 bases. With 1 base clipped from V and 4 bases from J, the junction kept 7 bases outside the gene matches. The CDR3 has 16 residues. CDR1 and CDR2 from the germline V gene are MGHDK and SYGVNS. CDR3 bases: TGTGCCAGCAGTGAATCAGGCGGGACAGGGGTGTACGAGCAGTACTTC. Protein sequence: CASSESGGTGVYEQYF.

This clone is a singleton in its sample. V is TRBV5-1 and J is TRBJ2-3, with D maybe TRBD2 (7 bases). V lost 6 bases and J lost 5, with 19 bases in between. Per germline, CDR1 SGHRS and CDR2 YFSETQ. The CDR3 is 15 residues long. Here the CDR3 DNA reads TGCGCCAGCAATGAGGGGGGGAGGTCTCGAGATACGCAGTATTTT. The encoded protein is CASNEGGRSRDTQYF.

The chain recombines TRBV6-1 with TRBJ2-1; 9 bases are shared with TRBD1. The CDR3 totals 18 residues. Germline loops: CDR1 MNHNS, CDR2 SASEGT. Trimming at V came to 3 bases and at J to 7 bases, leaving 16 bases not matched to a gene. The CDR3 region is CASSDGTGRGGPLNEQFF. The CDR3 DNA reads TGTGCCAGCAGTGATGGGACAGGGCGGGGAGGGCCTCTAAATGAGCAGTTCTTC.

V and J are TRBV19 and TRBJ1-6, with D hard to call. This CDR3 is 13 amino acids long. V was clipped by 5 bases and J by 13 bases, with 15 bases between them. Germline lookup yields CDR1 LNHDA and CDR2 SQIVND (reference sequence). The CDR3 nucleotides are TGTGCCAGTAGTTTAAATAATGGGGTCCCCCTCCACTTT. Amino acid sequence: CASSLNNGVPLHF.

The CDR3 loop is CAWSVSPKAGKLFF. The CDR3 nucleotides read TGTGCCTGGAGTGTCTCTCCAAAGGCGGGAAAACTGTTTTTT. This rearrangement joins TRBV30 to TRBJ1-4; D remains ambiguous. This CDR3 is 14 amino acids long. The V and J ends lost 0 bases and 10 bases respectively, with 15 bases between them. CDR1 is GTSNPN and CDR2 is SVGIG in the germline V gene (reference sequence).

The chain employs TRBV5-1 and TRBJ1-2, with 7 nucleotides matching TRBD1. J was trimmed by 2 bases and V by 5 bases; bases with no gene match: 9. The CDR3 contains 15 residues. Germline-derived CDR1 and CDR2 are SGHRS and YFSETQ. The chain's CDR3 is CASRQGVSMNYGYTF. CDR3 coding DNA: TGCGCCAGCAGGCAGGGGGTCTCTATGAACTATGGCTACACCTTC. The entire variable domain, with the rest obtained from reference TRBV5-1 and TRBJ1-2, is as follows: KAGVTQTPRYLIKTRGQQVTLSCSPISGHRSVSWYQQTPGQGLQFLFEYFSETQRNKGNFPGRFSGRQFSNSRSEMNVSTLELGDSALYLCASRQGVSMNYGYTFGSGTRLTVV.

J is TRBJ2-2 and V is TRBV6-1; 9 bases are shared with TRBD1. The J segment lost 4 bases and the V segment lost 8 bases, leaving 2 bases of the junction unmatched. CDR3 length: 13 residues. CDR1 MNHNS and CDR2 SASEGT come from the germline V gene. This chain's CDR3 is CASGQGITGELFF. The CDR3, as DNA: TGTGCCAGCGGACAGGGGATCACCGGGGAGCTGTTTTTT.

The chain carries TRBV5-4 and TRBJ1-3; 7 positions match TRBD1. The CDR3 runs 16 residues. J gave up 0 bases and V 4 bases, and 7 bases lay outside the gene matches. Germline V lookup: CDR1 SGHNT, CDR2 YYREEE (reference sequence). The CDR3 protein is CASSPGQLSSGNTIYF. The CDR3 bases are TGTGCCAGCAGCCCGGGACAGCTAAGCTCTGGAAACACCATATATTTT.

Comment on this clone: The junction differs from germline at one of its ends, possibly a read error. The CDR3 coding sequence is TGTGCCAGCAACCCTACTACTAGCGGGGGGCCCAGCGTCTTC. It encodes CASNPTTSGGPSVF. The rearrangement links TRBV27 to TRBJ2-1, with 12 bases matching TRBD2. This CDR3 comprises 14 residues. CDR1 and CDR2 (germline): MNHEY, SMNVEV (reference sequence).

The chain uses TRBV6-6 and TRBJ1-3; TRBD1 agrees at 7 bases. In germline, CDR1 is MNHNY, CDR2 SVGAGI (reference sequence). This CDR3 spans 14 amino acids. J gave up 4 bases and V 0 bases, and 0 bases lay outside the gene matches. DNA for the CDR3: TGTGCCAGCAGTTACTCGGACAGGGGAAACACCATATATTTT. This encodes CASSYSDRGNTIYF.

The V gene is TRBV27, the J gene TRBJ2-1, with 8 bases aligning to TRBD2. Germline CDR1 and CDR2: MNHEY and SMNVEV (reference sequence). V lost 7 bases to trimming and J lost 8 bases; unmatched junction nucleotides: 16. CDR3 length: 16 amino acids. CDR3 amino acids: CASKSLGTRISDEQFF. CDR3 DNA sequence: TGTGCCAGCAAATCCCTCGGGACTAGAATCTCCGATGAGCAGTTCTTC.

The gene calls are TRBV10-1 and TRBJ2-1; the D gene could be TRBD1 or TRBD2 (6 bases each). This CDR3 has 13 residues. The V gene lost 6 bases and the J gene lost 6 bases, with 12 bases spanning the gap. The germline CDR1 and CDR2 sequences are WNHNN and SYGVQD (reference sequence). The CDR3 spells CASSRLGGNEQFF. The DNA of the CDR3 is TGCGCCAGCAGCCGACTAGGGGGCAATGAGCAGTTCTTC.

The chain recombines TRBV19 with TRBJ2-3; 7 bases fit TRBD2. The trim removed 7 bases at V and 5 bases at J, leaving 15 bases unmatched. This CDR3 is 16 amino acids long. Germline CDR1 LNHDA, CDR2 SQIVND (reference sequence). The CDR3 spells CASTPRRGAGLDTQYF. The DNA for the CDR3 is TGTGCCAGTACCCCCCGGCGTGGAGCGGGATTAGATACGCAGTATTTT.

This clone showed up just once. This chain links TRBV5-4 with TRBJ1-2, with D uncertain. The CDR3 length is 14 residues. Between the trimmed V and J ends, which lost 5 bases and 8 bases, there was a span of 19 bases. The germline CDR1 and CDR2 sequences are SGHNT and YYREEE (reference sequence). CDR3 sequence: CASSPGGPFRGYTF. In DNA, the CDR3 is TGTGCCAGCAGTCCTGGAGGGCCGTTTAGGGGCTACACCTTC.

The V call is TRBV4-3, the J call TRBJ1-2; no clear D. Per the germline V gene, CDR1 is LGHNA and CDR2 is YSLEER. The CDR3 spans 14 residues. Trimming pared 0 bases from V and 8 bases from J, leaving 13 bases between. The CDR3 loop is CASSQEPTDQGYTF. CDR3 sequence (DNA): TGCGCCAGCAGCCAAGAGCCTACGGATCAGGGCTACACCTTC.

The genes are TRBV5-4 and TRBJ2-7; 12 bases match TRBD2. The CDR3 sequence is 16 residues long. The junction had 13 bases not matched to a gene; V was cut back by 4 bases and J by 8 bases. The germline V gene has CDR1 SGHNT and CDR2 YYREEE (reference sequence). The CDR3 bases are TGTGCCAGCAGCCTTTCGACTAGCGGGAGTCTTGGCAAGCAGTACTTC. It encodes CASSLSTSGSLGKQYF.

The chain combines TRBV2 with TRBJ2-2, with D possibly matching TRBD2 (6 bases). V lost 6 bases and J lost 5, with 10 bases in between. The CDR3 is made up of 13 amino acids. The germline gives CDR1 SNHLY, CDR2 FYNNEI. The CDR3 nucleotides read TGTGCCAGCAGACGGAGGGAAACCGGGGAGCTGTTTTTT. Translating gives CASRRRETGELFF. Drawing the rest from reference TRBV2 and TRBJ2-2, the complete variable domain is EPEVTQTPSHQVTQMGQEVILRCVPISNHLYFYWYRQILGQKVEFLVSFYNNEISEKSEIFDDQFSVERPDGSNFTLKIRSTKLEDSAMYFCASRRRETGELFFGEGSRLTVL.

The chain has TRBV28 and TRBJ2-3, with 12 bases aligning to TRBD2. Unmatched junction bases numbered 9, after V lost 6 bases and J lost 2 bases. Germline V CDR1 and CDR2: MDHEN, SYDVKM. The CDR3 runs to 17 residues. For the CDR3, the DNA is TGTGCCAGCAGCCTGGCAGGGACTAGCGGGTACACAGATACGCAGTATTTT. Amino acid sequence: CASSLAGTSGYTDTQYF. The full variable domain, in which reference TRBV28 and TRBJ2-3 provide the parts outside the CDR3, is DVKVTQSSRYLVKRTGEKVFLECVQDMDHENMFWYRQDPGLGLRLIYFSYDVKMKEKGDIPEGYSVSREKKERFSLILESASTNQTSMYLCASSLAGTSGYTDTQYFGPGTRLTVL.

The rearrangement uses TRBV19 and TRBJ2-3; 10 nucleotides align to TRBD1. The CDR3 is made up of 14 amino acids. The germline V gene encodes CDR1 LNHDA and CDR2 SQIVND (reference sequence). With V trimmed by 6 bases and J by 6 bases, 6 bases remained unmatched. The CDR3 sequence is CASSGQGDRDTQYF. The CDR3 nucleotides read TGTGCCAGTAGCGGACAGGGGGATAGGGATACGCAGTATTTT.

This clone was seen a few times. V usage is TRBV14 and J usage is TRBJ2-2; TRBD1 matches at 8 bases. Trimming removed 1 base from V and 6 bases from J; junction bases left unmatched: 1. Germline CDR1 SGHDN, CDR2 FVKESK. The CDR3 spans 14 residues. The CDR3 coding sequence is TGTGCCAGCAGCCAAGTGACAGGGGCCGGGGAGCTGTTTTTT. Amino acids: CASSQVTGAGELFF.

The chain carries TRBV7-6 and TRBJ2-2; D perhaps matches TRBD2 (7 bases). The germline V and J ends were trimmed by 5 bases and 4 bases, with 17 bases remaining between them. Germline assignment: CDR1 SGHVS and CDR2 FNYEAQ. This CDR3 is built from 16 residues. In DNA form, the CDR3 reads TGTGCCAGCAGCCGAAGTGGGGGGGCGGTCACCGGGGAGCTGTTTTTT. Its translation is CASSRSGGAVTGELFF. The variable domain in full, with the rest retrieved from reference TRBV7-6 and TRBJ2-2, is GAGVSQSPRYKVTKRGQDVALRCDPISGHVSLYWYRQALGQGPEFLTYFNYEAQQDKSGLPNDRFSAERPEGSISTLTIQRTEQRDSAMYRCASSRSGGAVTGELFFGEGSRLTVL.

The chain employs TRBV27 and TRBJ2-3, with D possibly called TRBD1 or TRBD2 (7 bases each). CDR1 and CDR2 from the germline V gene are MNHEY and SMNVEV (reference sequence). The CDR3 sequence is 15 residues long. V was cut by 5 bases and J by 4 bases, with 16 bases left in between. The CDR3 is CASSVTRGRADTQYF. The CDR3 DNA sequence: TGTGCCAGCAGTGTTACCAGGGGGAGGGCAGATACGCAGTATTTT.

This chain uses TRBV29-1 with TRBJ1-2; D unclear. Germline lookup yields CDR1 SQVTM and CDR2 ANQGSEA. This CDR3 has 12 amino acids. Trimming shortened V by 2 bases and J by 0 bases, and 4 bases separated the two germline ends. This CDR3 is CSVELSNYGYTF. CDR3 nucleotides: TGCAGCGTTGAACTGTCTAACTATGGCTACACCTTC.

The CDR3 reads CASSDQGSPNQPQHF. CDR3 DNA sequence: TGTGCCAGCAGCGATCAGGGGTCCCCTAATCAGCCCCAGCATTTT. This chain links TRBV5-6 with TRBJ1-5; D may be TRBD1 (6 bases). The V gene lost 4 bases and the J gene lost 4 bases, with 15 bases spanning the gap. This CDR3 spans 15 amino acids. CDR1 and CDR2 from the germline V gene are SGHDT and YYEEEE.